The 20 T cell receptor beta chains given below trace back to one sample, sequenced in a study of blood T cell repertoires in COVID-19. The assay was immunoSEQ multiplex PCR, and TCRdb's table has in-frame clones only and misses some. The data hold approximately 72,000 clones, with about 89% observed a single time. The sample was peripheral blood. These receptors were taken from a woman between 55 and 75 years old with acute or convalescent COVID-19.

The V call is TRBV12-3 or TRBV12-4, the J call TRBJ1-1; D may be TRBD1 (5 bases). V was clipped by 8 bases and J by 10 bases, with 14 bases between them. The CDR3 extends over 11 amino acids. The CDR3 spells CASSRRQGAFF. Written as DNA, the CDR3 is TGTGCCAGCTCCCGACGCCAGGGAGCTTTCTTT.

The V call is TRBV3-1 (or the pseudogene TRBV3-2), the J call TRBJ2-1; 10 nucleotides line up with TRBD1. The germline CDR1 and CDR2 sequences are LGHDT and YNNKEL (reference sequence). The CDR3 contains 14 residues. J lost 7 bases, V lost 4 bases, and 4 bases had no gene match. The CDR3 loop is CASSPWDRGNEQFF. CDR3 DNA: TGTGCCAGCAGCCCCTGGGACAGGGGAAATGAGCAGTTCTTC.

The chain uses TRBV4-2 and TRBJ1-2; 7 positions agree with TRBD1. The ends lost 2 bases at V and 6 bases at J; junction bases unmatched: 15. The CDR3 contains 17 residues. Germline V gene sequence: CDR1 LGHNA, CDR2 YNFKEQ. The CDR3 region has the DNA TGTGCCAGCAGCCAACTCGGGAACCTGAGGACAGGCAATGGCTACACCTTC. Translation gives CASSQLGNLRTGNGYTF.

The rearrangement uses TRBV15 and TRBJ2-7; 10 nucleotides match TRBD2. This CDR3 has 15 amino acids. Trimming cost V 6 bases and J 2 bases; bases outside gene matches: 7. Germline V gene data show CDR1 as LNHNV and CDR2 as YYDKDF (reference sequence). The CDR3 is CATRLSAGGPYEQYF. The CDR3 nucleotides read TGTGCCACCAGGCTTTCAGCGGGGGGGCCCTACGAGCAGTACTTC.

The J gene is TRBJ1-6, the V gene TRBV6-1; D gene uncertain. Germline V lookup: CDR1 MNHNS, CDR2 SASEGT. Trimming shortened V by 2 bases and J by 18 bases, and 14 bases separated the two germline ends. The CDR3 spans 12 residues. The CDR3 reads CASSERESAPHF. DNA for the CDR3: TGTGCCAGCAGTGAAAGGGAGTCGGCCCCCCACTTT.

The V and J genes are TRBV11-2 and TRBJ1-1; 7 bases align to TRBD1. This CDR3 region has 15 residues. V lost 5 bases, J lost 1 base, and 7 bases stayed unmatched. Per the germline V gene, CDR1 is SGHAT and CDR2 is FQNNGV. The CDR3 loop reads CASSRQGIGNTEAFF. CDR3 bases: TGTGCCAGCAGCAGACAGGGTATTGGGAACACTGAAGCTTTCTTT.

The chain joins TRBV7-9 to TRBJ1-3; 10 bases map to TRBD1. CDR1 is SEHNR and CDR2 is FQNEAQ in the germline V gene (reference sequence). J lost 4 bases, V lost 5 bases, and 17 bases had no gene match. This CDR3 spans 19 amino acids. CDR3 sequence reads: CASSIDRGLKERLGNTIYF. In DNA, the CDR3 is TGTGCCAGCAGCATAGACAGGGGGCTGAAAGAACGACTAGGAAACACCATATATTTT.

The J gene is TRBJ2-3, the V gene TRBV5-1; TRBD2 aligns across 7 bases. Germline V lookup: CDR1 SGHRS, CDR2 YFSETQ. This CDR3 spans 15 amino acids. The V and J ends lost 0 bases and 3 bases, in that order; junction bases with no gene match: 4. CDR3 residues: CASSLGASGTDTQYF. The DNA of the CDR3 is TGCGCCAGCAGCTTGGGGGCTAGCGGAACAGATACGCAGTATTTT.

This clone was counted only a few times. The chain is built from TRBV19 and TRBJ1-5; D perhaps matches TRBD1 (5 bases). The ends were cut back, 3 bases at V and 4 bases at J, with 16 bases in the middle. Germline V gives CDR1 LNHDA, CDR2 SQIVND (reference sequence). The CDR3 spans 16 residues. Here the CDR3 DNA reads TGTGCCAGTAGTATCCCCAAGGGCGGGACGAATCAGCCCCAGCATTTT. Translated: CASSIPKGGTNQPQHF.

This sequence joins TRBV7-8 and TRBJ2-7; the match to TRBD1 covers 8 bases. The length of the CDR3 is 14 residues. Germline-derived CDR1 and CDR2 are SGHVS and FQNEAQ. V dropped 3 bases and J dropped 6; count of bases not matched to a gene: 7. Here the CDR3 reads CASSFRDRRGEQYF. Here the CDR3 DNA reads TGTGCCAGCAGCTTCCGGGACAGGAGGGGCGAGCAGTACTTC.

The V call is TRBV18, the J call TRBJ1-3, with 8 nucleotides matching TRBD1. Germline CDR1 is KGHSH and CDR2 is LQKENI. The CDR3 has 16 residues. The J segment lost 0 bases and the V segment lost 5 bases, leaving 6 bases of the junction unmatched. The CDR3 bases are TGTGCCAGCTCAGTATTGACAGGGGACTCTGGAAACACCATATATTTT. It translates to CASSVLTGDSGNTIYF.

The sample holds one count of this clone. The chain joins TRBV12-3 or TRBV12-4 to TRBJ1-5; D remains unclear. CDR3 length: 12 amino acids. Trimming left V 6 bases short and J 3 bases short, with 6 bases between. The CDR3: CASRYNNQPQHF. Here the CDR3 DNA reads TGTGCCAGCAGATACAACAATCAGCCCCAGCATTTT.

The chain employs TRBV9 and TRBJ1-4, with TRBD1 as a possible D gene (5 bases). The CDR3 sequence is 13 residues long. Germline CDR1 SGDLS, CDR2 YYNGEE. With 2 bases removed from V and 8 bases from J, the gap between germline ends came to 10 bases. The CDR3 region is CASSVQGGEKLFF. CDR3 in DNA: TGTGCCAGCAGCGTCCAGGGAGGCGAAAAACTGTTTTTT.

CDR3 protein: CASSLYRDTYEQYF. The CDR3 region has the DNA TGTGCCAGCAGCCTGTACCGGGACACCTACGAGCAGTACTTC. The rearrangement links TRBV5-8 to TRBJ2-7; the D gene is possibly TRBD1 (6 bases). The germline gives CDR1 SGHTS, CDR2 YDEGEE. The CDR3 covers 14 residues. The ends were cut back, 4 bases at V and 2 bases at J, with 13 bases in the middle.

The chain's CDR3 is CASSLGGDYNEQFF. The CDR3 DNA follows: TGCGCCAGCAGCCTCGGGGGGGACTACAATGAGCAGTTCTTC. The chain links TRBV5-1 to TRBJ2-1, with 8 positions matching TRBD2. The CDR3 totals 14 residues. V lost 4 bases, J lost 3 bases, and 3 bases stayed unmatched. CDR1 is SGHRS and CDR2 is YFSETQ in the germline V gene.

The table lists this clone with a count of one. V usage is TRBV9 and J usage is TRBJ2-5, with TRBD2 matching over 9 bases. Trimming at V came to 4 bases and at J to 2 bases, leaving 9 bases not matched to a gene. Per the germline V gene, CDR1 is SGDLS and CDR2 is YYNGEE. This CDR3 spans 16 amino acids. This CDR3 is CASSQAAGGLQETQYF. The DNA for the CDR3 is TGTGCCAGCAGCCAAGCTGCGGGGGGGCTGCAAGAGACCCAGTACTTC.

The V gene is TRBV7-6, the J gene TRBJ1-3; TRBD1 matches 7 bases. Germline CDR1 SGHVS, CDR2 FNYEAQ. Trimming at V came to 6 bases and at J to 0 bases, leaving 8 bases not matched to a gene. The length of the CDR3 is 16 residues. The CDR3 bases are TGTGCCAGCAGTCCCGCGACAGGGTACTCTGGAAACACCATATATTTT. The encoded protein is CASSPATGYSGNTIYF.

This chain joins TRBV18 and TRBJ2-5, with TRBD1 as a possible D gene (5 bases). Germline loops: CDR1 KGHSH, CDR2 LQKENI. The CDR3 is made up of 14 amino acids. V was clipped by 0 bases and J by 4 bases, with 9 bases between them. The CDR3 sequence is CASSPPPGRETQYF. The CDR3 bases are TGTGCCAGCTCACCACCTCCAGGGCGAGAGACCCAGTACTTC.

The chain employs TRBV5-8 and TRBJ1-5; 9 bases line up with TRBD1. J gave up 7 bases and V 4 bases, and 6 bases lay outside the gene matches. CDR3 length: 14 amino acids. From germline, CDR1 is SGHTS and CDR2 YDEGEE. CDR3 in amino acids: CASSHRTGDQPQHF. The DNA of the CDR3 is TGTGCCAGCAGCCACCGGACAGGGGACCAGCCCCAGCATTTT.

This rearrangement joins TRBV9 to TRBJ1-6; D not resolved. The V gene's germline CDR1 is SGDLS and CDR2 YYNGEE. The CDR3 has 14 amino acids. V was clipped by 4 bases and J by 8 bases, with 13 bases between them. CDR3 coding DNA: TGTGCCAGCAGCCCCAGGCGTCTGGATTCACCCCTCCACTTT. Translation gives CASSPRRLDSPLHF. Drawing the rest from reference TRBV9 and TRBJ1-6, the complete variable domain is DSGVTQTPKHLITATGQRVTLRCSPRSGDLSVYWYQQSLDQGLQFLIQYYNGEERAKGNILERFSAQQFPDLHSELNLSSLELGDSALYFCASSPRRLDSPLHFGNGTRLTVT.